What follows describes a single T cell receptor (beta chain). cDNA came from around 0.5 to 1 ug RNA primed by random hexamers. The immunoSEQ assay covered 54 Vbeta and 13 Jbeta segments for CDR3. TCRdb analysed the immunoSEQ multiplex PCR reads with MiXCR anew, one entry per CDR3 protein. The repertoire has roughly 200,000 distinct CDR3 sequences, roughly 94% of them found once; the top ten carry 0.099%. This sample was taken from a study of CD8 T cells in Susac syndrome. The sequenced sample was CD4+ T cells from PBMCs. The TCR sequence derives from a human donor with Susac syndrome.

DNA for the CDR3: TGTGCCTGGAGTGTAACCCCCCGGGGCGCGTTCCAAGAGACCCAGTACTTC. The encoded protein is CAWSVTPRGAFQETQYF. The chain recombines TRBV30 with TRBJ2-5; either TRBD1 or TRBD2 may fit D (5 bases each). CDR1 is GTSNPN and CDR2 is SVGIG in the germline V gene (reference sequence). The CDR3 has 17 amino acids. V was clipped by 0 bases and J by 1 base, with 18 bases between them.